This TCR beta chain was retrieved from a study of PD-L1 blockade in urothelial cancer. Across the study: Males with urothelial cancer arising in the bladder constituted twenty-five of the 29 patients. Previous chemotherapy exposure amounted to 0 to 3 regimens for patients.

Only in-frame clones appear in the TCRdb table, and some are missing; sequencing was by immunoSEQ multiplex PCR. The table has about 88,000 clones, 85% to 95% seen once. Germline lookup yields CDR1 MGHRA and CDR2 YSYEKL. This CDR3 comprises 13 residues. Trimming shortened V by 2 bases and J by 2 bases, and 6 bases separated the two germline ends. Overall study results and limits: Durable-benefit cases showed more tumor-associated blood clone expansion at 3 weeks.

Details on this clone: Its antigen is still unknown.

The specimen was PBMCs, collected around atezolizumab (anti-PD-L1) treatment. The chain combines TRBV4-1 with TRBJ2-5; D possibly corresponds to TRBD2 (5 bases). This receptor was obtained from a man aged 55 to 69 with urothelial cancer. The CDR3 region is CASSQSGQETQYF. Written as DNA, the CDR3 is TGCGCCAGCAGCCAATCGGGGCAAGAGACCCAGTACTTC.